This TCR beta chain was sequenced during a study of blood T cell repertoires in COVID-19. The trim removed 5 bases at V and 5 bases at J, leaving 6 bases unmatched. The V gene's germline CDR1 is GTSNPN and CDR2 SVGIG (reference sequence). The CDR3 has 14 amino acids. TCRdb's table, derived via immunoSEQ multiplex PCR, lists solely in-frame clones and lacks some. Here the sample spans about 100,000 clones, less than 95% being singletons. Sequencing used peripheral blood. The sequence derives from a man aged 18 to 30 with COVID-19, enrolled during active disease. V and J are TRBV30 and TRBJ2-3; TRBD1 matches 11 bases. The CDR3 region is CAWGTGGAEDTQYF. The CDR3 DNA reads TGTGCCTGGGGGACAGGGGGTGCGGAAGATACGCAGTATTTT.